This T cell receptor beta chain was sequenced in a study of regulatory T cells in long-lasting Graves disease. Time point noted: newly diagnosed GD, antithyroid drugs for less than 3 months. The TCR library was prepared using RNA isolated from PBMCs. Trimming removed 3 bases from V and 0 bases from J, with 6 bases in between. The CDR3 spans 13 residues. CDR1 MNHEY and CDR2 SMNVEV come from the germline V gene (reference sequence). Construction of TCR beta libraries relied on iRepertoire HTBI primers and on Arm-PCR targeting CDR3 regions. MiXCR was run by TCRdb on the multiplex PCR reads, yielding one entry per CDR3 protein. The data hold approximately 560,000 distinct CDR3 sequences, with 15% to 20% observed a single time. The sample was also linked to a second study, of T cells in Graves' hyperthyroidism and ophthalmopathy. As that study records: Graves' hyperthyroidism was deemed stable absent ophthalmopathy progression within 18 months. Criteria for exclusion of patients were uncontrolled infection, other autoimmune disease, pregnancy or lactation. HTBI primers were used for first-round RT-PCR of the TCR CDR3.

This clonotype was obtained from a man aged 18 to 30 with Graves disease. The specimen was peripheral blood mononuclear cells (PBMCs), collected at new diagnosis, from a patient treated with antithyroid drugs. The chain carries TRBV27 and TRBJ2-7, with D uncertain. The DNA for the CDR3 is TGTGCCAGCAGTTTCAGGTACTCCTACGAGCAGTACTTC. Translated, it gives CASSFRYSYEQYF.